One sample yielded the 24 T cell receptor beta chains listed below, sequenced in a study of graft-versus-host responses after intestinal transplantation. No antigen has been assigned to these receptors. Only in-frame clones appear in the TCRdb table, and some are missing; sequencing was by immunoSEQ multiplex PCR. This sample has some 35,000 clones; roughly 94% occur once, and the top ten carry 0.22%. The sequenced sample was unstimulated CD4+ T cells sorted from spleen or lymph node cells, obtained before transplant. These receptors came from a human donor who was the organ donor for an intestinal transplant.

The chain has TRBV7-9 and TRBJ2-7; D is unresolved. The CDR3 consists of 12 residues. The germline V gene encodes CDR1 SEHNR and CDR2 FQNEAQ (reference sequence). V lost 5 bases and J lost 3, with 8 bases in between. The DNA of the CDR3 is TGTGCCAGCAGCCGTAACGACTACGAGCAGTACTTC. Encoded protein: CASSRNDYEQYF.

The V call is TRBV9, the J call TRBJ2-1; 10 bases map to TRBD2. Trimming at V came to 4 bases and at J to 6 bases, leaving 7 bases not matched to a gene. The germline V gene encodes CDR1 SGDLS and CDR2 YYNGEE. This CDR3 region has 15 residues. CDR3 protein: CASSPSGGFPNEQFF. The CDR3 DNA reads TGTGCCAGCAGCCCTAGCGGGGGCTTCCCCAATGAGCAGTTCTTC.

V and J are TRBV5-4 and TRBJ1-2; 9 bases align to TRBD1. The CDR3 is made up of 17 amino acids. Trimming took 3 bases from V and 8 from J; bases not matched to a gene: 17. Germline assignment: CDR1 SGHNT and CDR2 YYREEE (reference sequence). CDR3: CASSWGQGRGTNLGYTF. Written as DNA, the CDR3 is TGTGCCAGCAGCTGGGGACAGGGCAGGGGGACTAATCTCGGCTACACCTTC.

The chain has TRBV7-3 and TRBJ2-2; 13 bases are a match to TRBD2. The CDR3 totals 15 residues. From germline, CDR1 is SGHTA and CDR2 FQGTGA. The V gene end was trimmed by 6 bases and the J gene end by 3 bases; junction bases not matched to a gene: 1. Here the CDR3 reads CASRLAGGYTGELFF. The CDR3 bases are TGTGCCAGCAGACTAGCGGGGGGGTACACCGGGGAGCTGTTTTTT.

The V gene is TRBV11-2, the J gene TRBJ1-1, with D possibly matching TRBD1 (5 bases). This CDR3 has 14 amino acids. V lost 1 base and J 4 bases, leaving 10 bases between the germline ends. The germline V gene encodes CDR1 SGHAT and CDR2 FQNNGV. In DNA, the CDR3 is TGTGCCAGCAGCTTAGCTCCAGGGCGCACTGAAGCTTTCTTT. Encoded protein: CASSLAPGRTEAFF.

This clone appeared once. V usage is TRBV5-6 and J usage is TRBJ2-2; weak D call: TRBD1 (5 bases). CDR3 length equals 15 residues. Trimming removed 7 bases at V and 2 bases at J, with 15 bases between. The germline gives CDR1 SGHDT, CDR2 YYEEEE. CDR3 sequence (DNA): TGTGCCAGCTTAGCTCAGGGTATAAACACCGGGGAGCTGTTTTTT. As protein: CASLAQGINTGELFF.

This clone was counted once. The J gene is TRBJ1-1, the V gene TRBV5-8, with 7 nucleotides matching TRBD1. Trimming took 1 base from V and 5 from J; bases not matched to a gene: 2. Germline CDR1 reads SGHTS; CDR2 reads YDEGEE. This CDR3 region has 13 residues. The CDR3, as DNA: TGTGCCAGCAGCTTGACAGGGGAAACTGAAGCTTTCTTT. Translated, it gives CASSLTGETEAFF. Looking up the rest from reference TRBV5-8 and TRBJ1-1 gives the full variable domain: EAGVTQSPTHLIKTRGQQATLRCSPISGHTSVYWYQQALGLGLQFLLWYDEGEERNRGNFPPRFSGRQFPNYSSELNVNALELEDSALYLCASSLTGETEAFFGQGTRLTVV.

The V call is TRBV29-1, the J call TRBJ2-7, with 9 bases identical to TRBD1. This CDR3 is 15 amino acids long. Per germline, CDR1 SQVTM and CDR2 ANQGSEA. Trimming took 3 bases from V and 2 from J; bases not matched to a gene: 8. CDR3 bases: TGCAGCGTTGATCCCCGGGACAGGGAGACCTACGAGCAGTACTTC. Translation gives CSVDPRDRETYEQYF.

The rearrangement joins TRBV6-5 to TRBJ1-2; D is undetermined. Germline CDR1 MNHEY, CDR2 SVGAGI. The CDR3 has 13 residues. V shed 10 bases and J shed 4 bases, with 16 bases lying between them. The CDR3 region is CATTTPWAYGYTF. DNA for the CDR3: TGTGCCACCACGACCCCATGGGCCTATGGCTACACCTTC.

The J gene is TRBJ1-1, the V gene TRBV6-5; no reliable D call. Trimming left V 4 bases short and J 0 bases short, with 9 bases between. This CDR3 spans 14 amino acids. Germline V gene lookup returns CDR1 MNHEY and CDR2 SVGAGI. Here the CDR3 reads CASSSPGMNTEAFF. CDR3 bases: TGTGCCAGCAGTTCCCCGGGAATGAACACTGAAGCTTTCTTT.

CDR3 sequence reads: CASGLARGGGGEKLFF. CDR3 nucleotide sequence: TGTGCTAGTGGTTTGGCACGGGGGGGCGGAGGTGAAAAACTGTTTTTT. J is TRBJ1-4 and V is TRBV12-5; the D gene is possibly TRBD1 (6 bases). The CDR3 sequence is 16 residues long. The V end was cut by 1 base, the J end by 7 bases, with 16 bases between. Germline V CDR1 and CDR2: LGHNT, FRNRAP. The variable domain in full, with the rest retrieved from reference TRBV12-5 and TRBJ1-4, is DARVTQTPRHKVTEMGQEVTMRCQPILGHNTVFWYRQTMMQGLELLAYFRNRAPLDDSGMPKDRFSAEMPDATLATLKIQPSEPRDSAVYFCASGLARGGGGEKLFFGSGTQLSVL.

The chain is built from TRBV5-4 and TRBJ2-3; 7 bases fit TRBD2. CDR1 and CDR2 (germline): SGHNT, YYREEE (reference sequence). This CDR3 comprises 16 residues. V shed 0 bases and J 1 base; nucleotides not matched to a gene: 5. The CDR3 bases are TGTGCCAGCAGCTTGGCTCGGGGGGACGGCACAGATACGCAGTATTTT. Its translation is CASSLARGDGTDTQYF.

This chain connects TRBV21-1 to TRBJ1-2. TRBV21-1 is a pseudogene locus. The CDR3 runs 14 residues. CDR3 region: CASSKGRGGNGYTF. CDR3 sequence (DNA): TGTGCCAGCAGCAAAGGTCGGGGGGGGAATGGCTACACCTTC.

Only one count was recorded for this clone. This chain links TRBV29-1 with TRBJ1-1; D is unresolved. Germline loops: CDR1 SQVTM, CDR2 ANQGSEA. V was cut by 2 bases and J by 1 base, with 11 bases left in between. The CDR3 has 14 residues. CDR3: CSVENVVWNTEAFF. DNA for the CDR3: TGCAGCGTTGAAAATGTAGTCTGGAACACTGAAGCTTTCTTT.

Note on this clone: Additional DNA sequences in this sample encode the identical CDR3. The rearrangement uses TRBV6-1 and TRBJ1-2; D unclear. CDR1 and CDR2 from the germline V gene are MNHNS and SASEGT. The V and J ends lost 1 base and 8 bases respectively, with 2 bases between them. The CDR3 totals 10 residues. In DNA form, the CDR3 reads TGTGCCAGCAGTGAAGTGGGCTACACCTTC. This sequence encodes CASSEVGYTF.

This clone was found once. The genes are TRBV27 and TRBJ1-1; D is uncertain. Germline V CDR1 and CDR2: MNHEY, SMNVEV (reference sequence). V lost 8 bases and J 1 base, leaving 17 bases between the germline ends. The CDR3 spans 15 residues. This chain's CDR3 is CASSLRPSANTEAFF. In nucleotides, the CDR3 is TGTGCCAGCTCCCTCCGCCCCTCGGCGAACACTGAAGCTTTCTTT.

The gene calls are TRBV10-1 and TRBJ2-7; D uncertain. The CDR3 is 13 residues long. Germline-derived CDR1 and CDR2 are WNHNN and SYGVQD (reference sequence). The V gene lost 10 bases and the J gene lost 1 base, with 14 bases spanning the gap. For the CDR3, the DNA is TGCGCCACCCAACGCGGCAGTTCCTACGAGCAGTACTTC. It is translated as CATQRGSSYEQYF.

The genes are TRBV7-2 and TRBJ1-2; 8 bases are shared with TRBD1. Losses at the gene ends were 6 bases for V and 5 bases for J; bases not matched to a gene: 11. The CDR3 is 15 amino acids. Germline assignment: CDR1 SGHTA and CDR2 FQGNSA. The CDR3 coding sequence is TGTGCCAGCAGACCACCCGGACAGGGCGGTTATGGCTACACCTTC. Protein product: CASRPPGQGGYGYTF.

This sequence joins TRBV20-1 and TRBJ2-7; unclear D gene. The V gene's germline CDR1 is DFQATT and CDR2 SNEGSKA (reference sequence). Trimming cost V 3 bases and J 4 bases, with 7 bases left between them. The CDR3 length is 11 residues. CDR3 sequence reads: CSASAVYEQYF. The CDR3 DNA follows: TGCAGTGCTAGCGCTGTTTACGAGCAGTACTTC.

CDR3 nucleotides: TGTGCCAGCAGTGACATAACCTACGAGCAGTACTTC. This translates into CASSDITYEQYF. The chain uses TRBV2 and TRBJ2-7; D uncertain. Germline values: CDR1 SNHLY, CDR2 FYNNEI. Trimming took 3 bases from V and 2 from J, leaving 5 bases between them. This CDR3 has 12 amino acids.

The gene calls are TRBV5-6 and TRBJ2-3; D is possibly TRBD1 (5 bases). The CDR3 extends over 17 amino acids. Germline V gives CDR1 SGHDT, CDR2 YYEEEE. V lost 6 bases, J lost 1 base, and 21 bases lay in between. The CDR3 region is CASIKLKQVTGTDTQYF. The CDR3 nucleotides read TGTGCCAGCATCAAACTGAAACAGGTAACGGGCACAGATACGCAGTATTTT.

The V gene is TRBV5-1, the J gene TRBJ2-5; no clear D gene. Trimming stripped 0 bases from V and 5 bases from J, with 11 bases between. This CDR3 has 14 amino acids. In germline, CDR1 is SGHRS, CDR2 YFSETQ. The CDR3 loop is CASSLGTIGETQYF. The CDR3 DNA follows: TGCGCCAGCAGCTTGGGGACCATAGGGGAGACCCAGTACTTC.

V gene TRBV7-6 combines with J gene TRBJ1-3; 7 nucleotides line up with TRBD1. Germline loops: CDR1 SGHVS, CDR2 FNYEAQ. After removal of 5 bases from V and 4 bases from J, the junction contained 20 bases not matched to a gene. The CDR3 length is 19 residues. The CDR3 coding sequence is TGTGCCAGCAGCCAAATACCGGGACAGATTAAGGATGGGGGAAACACCATATATTTT. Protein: CASSQIPGQIKDGGNTIYF.

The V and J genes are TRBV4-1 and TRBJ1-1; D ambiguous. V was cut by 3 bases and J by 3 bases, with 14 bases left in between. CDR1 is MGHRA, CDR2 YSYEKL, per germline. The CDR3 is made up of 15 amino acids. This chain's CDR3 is CASSHGAGRYTEAFF. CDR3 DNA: TGCGCCAGCAGCCATGGCGCTGGGAGGTACACTGAAGCTTTCTTT.